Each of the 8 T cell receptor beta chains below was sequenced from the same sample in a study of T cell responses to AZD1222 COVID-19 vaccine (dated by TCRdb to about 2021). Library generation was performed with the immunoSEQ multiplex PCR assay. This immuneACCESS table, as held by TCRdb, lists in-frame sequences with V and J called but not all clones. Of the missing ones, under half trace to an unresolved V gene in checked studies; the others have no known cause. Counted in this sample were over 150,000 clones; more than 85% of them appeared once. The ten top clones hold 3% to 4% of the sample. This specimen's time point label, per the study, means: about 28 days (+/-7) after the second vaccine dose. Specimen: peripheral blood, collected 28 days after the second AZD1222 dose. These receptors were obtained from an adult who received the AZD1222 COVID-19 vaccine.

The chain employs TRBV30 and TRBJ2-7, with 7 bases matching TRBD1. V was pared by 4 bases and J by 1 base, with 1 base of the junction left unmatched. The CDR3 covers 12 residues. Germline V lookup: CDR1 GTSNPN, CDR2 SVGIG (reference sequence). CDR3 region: CAWTGGSYEQYF. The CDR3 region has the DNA TGTGCCTGGACAGGGGGTTCCTACGAGCAGTACTTC.

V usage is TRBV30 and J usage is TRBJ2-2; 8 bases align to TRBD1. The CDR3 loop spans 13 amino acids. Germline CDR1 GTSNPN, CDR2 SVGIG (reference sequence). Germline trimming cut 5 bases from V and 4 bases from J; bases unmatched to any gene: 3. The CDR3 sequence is CAWGQGGTGELFF. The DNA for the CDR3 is TGTGCCTGGGGACAGGGTGGCACCGGGGAGCTGTTTTTT. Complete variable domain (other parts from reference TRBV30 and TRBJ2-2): SQTIHQWPATLVQPVGSPLSLECTVEGTSNPNLYWYRQAAGRGLQLLFYSVGIGQISSEVPQNLSASRPQDRQFILSSKKLLLSDSGFYLCAWGQGGTGELFFGEGSRLTVL.

The CDR3 region has the DNA TGTGCCAGCTCACCCCCGGGACAGGGGGCCGGCTACACCTTC. As protein: CASSPPGQGAGYTF. This chain joins TRBV18 and TRBJ1-2; TRBD1 aligns across 12 bases. This CDR3 is 14 amino acids long. Germline assignment: CDR1 KGHSH and CDR2 LQKENI. V was pared by 3 bases and J by 8 bases, with 4 bases of the junction left unmatched.

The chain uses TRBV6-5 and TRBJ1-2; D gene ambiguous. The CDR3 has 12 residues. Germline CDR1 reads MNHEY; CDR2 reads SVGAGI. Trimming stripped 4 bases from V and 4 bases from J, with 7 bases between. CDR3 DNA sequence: TGTGCCAGCAGTTCAAACGGCTATGGCTACACCTTC. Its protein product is CASSSNGYGYTF.

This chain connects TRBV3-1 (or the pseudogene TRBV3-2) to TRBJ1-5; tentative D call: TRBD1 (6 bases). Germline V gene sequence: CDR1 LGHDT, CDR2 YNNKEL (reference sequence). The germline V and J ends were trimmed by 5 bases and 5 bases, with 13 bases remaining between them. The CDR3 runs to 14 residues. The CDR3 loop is CASSTRQVDQPQHF. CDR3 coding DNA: TGTGCCAGCAGCACCCGACAGGTAGATCAGCCCCAGCATTTT.

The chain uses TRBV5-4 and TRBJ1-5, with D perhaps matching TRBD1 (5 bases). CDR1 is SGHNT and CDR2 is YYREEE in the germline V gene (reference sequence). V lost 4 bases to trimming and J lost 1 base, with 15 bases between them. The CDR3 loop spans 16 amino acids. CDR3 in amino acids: CASSPDGHESNQPQHF. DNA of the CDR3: TGTGCCAGCAGCCCGGACGGACACGAGAGCAATCAGCCCCAGCATTTT.

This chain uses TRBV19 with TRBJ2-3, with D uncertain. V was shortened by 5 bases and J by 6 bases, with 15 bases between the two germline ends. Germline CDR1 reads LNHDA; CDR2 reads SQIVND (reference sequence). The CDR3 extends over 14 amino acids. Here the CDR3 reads CASSRLLAADTQYF. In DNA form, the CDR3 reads TGTGCCAGTAGTCGCCTATTAGCAGCGGATACGCAGTATTTT.

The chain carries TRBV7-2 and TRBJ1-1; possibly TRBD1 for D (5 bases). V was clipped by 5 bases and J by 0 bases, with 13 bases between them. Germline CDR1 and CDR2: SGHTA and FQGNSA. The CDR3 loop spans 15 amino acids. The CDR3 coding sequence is TGTGCCAGCAGCCTGGGGCGGTCGATGAACACTGAAGCTTTCTTT. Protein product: CASSLGRSMNTEAFF.